This T cell receptor (beta chain) comes out of a study of cytomegalovirus exposure and HLA in healthy donors. Study context: Most genotyped donors, 81% of 350 to 500, had Caucasian-associated genetic ancestry. Study results and caveats: Cytomegalovirus association was assigned to over 150 TCR beta chains. The classifier reportedly diagnosed cytomegalovirus status with high sensitivity and specificity. Sequencing probably produced one cluster of sequence variants that were highly shared.

The CDR3 loop spans 14 amino acids. Germline CDR1 ENHRY, CDR2 SYGVKD. The V and J ends lost 3 bases and 8 bases respectively, with 13 bases between them. Judged by frequency, this clone is medium-sized. Its antigen remains unknown. Primers for the PCR totalled 60 Vbeta and 13 Jbeta. Method: immunoSEQ multiplex PCR; TCRdb's copy keeps in-frame clones and lacks some. Its table lists some 150,000 clones. The sequence derives from a woman between 18 and 29 years old in good health and CMV-seropositive. Sequencing was carried out using PBMCs. The chain couples TRBV10-3 to TRBJ1-4; possibly TRBD1 for D (6 bases). CDR3 DNA: TGTGCCATCAGTGAAGGGGGTGAATCGGAAAAACTGTTTTTT. Translating gives CAISEGGESEKLFF.